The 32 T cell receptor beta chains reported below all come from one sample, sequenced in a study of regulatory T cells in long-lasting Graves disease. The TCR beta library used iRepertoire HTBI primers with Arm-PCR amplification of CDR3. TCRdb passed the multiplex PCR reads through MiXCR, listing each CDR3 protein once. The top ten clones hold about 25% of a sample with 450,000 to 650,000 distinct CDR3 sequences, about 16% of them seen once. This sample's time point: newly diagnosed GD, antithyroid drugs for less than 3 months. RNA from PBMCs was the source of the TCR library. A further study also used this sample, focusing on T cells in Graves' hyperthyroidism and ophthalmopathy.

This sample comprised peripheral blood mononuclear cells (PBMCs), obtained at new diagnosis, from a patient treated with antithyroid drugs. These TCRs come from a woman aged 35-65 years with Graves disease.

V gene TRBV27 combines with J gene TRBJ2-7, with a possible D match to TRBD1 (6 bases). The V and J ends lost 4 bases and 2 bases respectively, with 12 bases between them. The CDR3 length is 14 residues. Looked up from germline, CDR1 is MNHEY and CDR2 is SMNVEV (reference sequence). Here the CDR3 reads CASSSRGTAYEQYF. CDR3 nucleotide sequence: TGTGCCAGCAGTTCCAGGGGTACGGCCTACGAGCAGTACTTC.

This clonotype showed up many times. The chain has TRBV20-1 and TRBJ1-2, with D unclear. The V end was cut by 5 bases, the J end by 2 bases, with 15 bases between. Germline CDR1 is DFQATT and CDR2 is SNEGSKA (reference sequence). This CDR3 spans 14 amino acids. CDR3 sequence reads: CSAPGRGSNYGYTF. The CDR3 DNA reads TGCAGTGCTCCCGGACGGGGATCCAACTATGGCTACACCTTC.

The CDR3 coding sequence is TGTGCCAGCAGACCCCCGGACAGTCTCTTAGCTTTCTTT. This sequence encodes CASRPPDSLLAFF. V gene TRBV6-2 or TRBV6-3 combines with J gene TRBJ1-1, with D perhaps matching TRBD1 (6 bases). V shed 6 bases and J shed 10 bases, with 18 bases lying between them. In germline, CDR1 is MNHEY, CDR2 SVGEGT. The CDR3 length is 13 residues.

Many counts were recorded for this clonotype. CDR3 DNA sequence: TGTGCCAGCAGTTTCCGCGGGACAGGGGACACTGAAGCTTTCTTT. Its protein is CASSFRGTGDTEAFF. The rearrangement joins TRBV6-5 to TRBJ1-1, with TRBD1 identical over 10 bases. The CDR3 length is 15 residues. The V gene's germline CDR1 is MNHEY and CDR2 SVGAGI. Unmatched junction bases numbered 5, after V lost 4 bases and J lost 3 bases.

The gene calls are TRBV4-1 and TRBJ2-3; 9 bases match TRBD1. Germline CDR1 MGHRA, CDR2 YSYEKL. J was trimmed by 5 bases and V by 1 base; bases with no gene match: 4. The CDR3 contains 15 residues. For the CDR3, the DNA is TGCGCCAGCAGCCAAGGGGACAGGGCGGGAGATACGCAGTATTTT. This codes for CASSQGDRAGDTQYF.

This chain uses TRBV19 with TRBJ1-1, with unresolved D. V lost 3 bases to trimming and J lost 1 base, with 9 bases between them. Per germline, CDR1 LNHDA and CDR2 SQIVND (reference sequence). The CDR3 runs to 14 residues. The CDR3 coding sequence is TGTGCCAGTAGTATTTTTATTGGGAACACTGAAGCTTTCTTT. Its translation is CASSIFIGNTEAFF.

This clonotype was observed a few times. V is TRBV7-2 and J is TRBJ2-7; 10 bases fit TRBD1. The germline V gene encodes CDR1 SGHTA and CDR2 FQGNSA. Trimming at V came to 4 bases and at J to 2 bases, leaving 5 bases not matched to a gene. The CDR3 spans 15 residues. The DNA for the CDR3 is TGTGCCAGCAGCTACCCCGGGACAGGGGCCTACGAGCAGTACTTC. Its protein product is CASSYPGTGAYEQYF. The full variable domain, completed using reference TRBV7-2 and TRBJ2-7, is GAGVSQSPSNKVTEKGKDVELRCDPISGHTALYWYRQSLGQGLEFLIYFQGNSAPDKSGLPSDRFSAERTGGSVSTLTIQRTQQEDSAVYLCASSYPGTGAYEQYFGPGTRLTVT.

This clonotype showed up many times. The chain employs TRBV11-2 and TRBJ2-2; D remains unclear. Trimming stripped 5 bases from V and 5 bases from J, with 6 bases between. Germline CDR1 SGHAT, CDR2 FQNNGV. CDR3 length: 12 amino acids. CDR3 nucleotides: TGTGCCAGCAGCCCAACGACCGGGGAGCTGTTTTTT. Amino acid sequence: CASSPTTGELFF.

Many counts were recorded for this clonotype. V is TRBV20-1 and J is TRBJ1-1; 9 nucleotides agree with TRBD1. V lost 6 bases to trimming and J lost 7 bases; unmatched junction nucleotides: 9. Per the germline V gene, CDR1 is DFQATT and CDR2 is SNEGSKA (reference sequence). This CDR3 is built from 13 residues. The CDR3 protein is CSATTGGPFEAFF. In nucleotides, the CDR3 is TGCAGTGCCACCACAGGGGGCCCCTTTGAAGCTTTCTTT.

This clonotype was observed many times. The CDR3 reads CASTGTGLAGYTF. Written as DNA, the CDR3 is TGTGCCAGCACAGGGACAGGCTTGGCTGGCTACACCTTC. The J gene is TRBJ1-2, the V gene TRBV5-6; 8 positions match TRBD1. The ends lost 6 bases at V and 7 bases at J; junction bases unmatched: 8. The CDR3 totals 13 residues. Germline CDR1 is SGHDT and CDR2 is YYEEEE.

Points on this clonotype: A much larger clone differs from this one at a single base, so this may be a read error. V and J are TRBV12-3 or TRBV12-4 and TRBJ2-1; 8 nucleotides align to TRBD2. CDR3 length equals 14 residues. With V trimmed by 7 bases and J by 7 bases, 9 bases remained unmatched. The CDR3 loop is CASTGGGDGNEQFF. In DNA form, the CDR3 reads TGTGCCAGCACCGGGGGGGGGGATGGAAATGAGCAGTTCTTC.

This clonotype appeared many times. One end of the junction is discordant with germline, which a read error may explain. CDR3 sequence reads: CASRNGDRGRF. The CDR3 DNA reads TGTGCCAGCAGGAACGGGGACAGGGGGCGCTTC. V usage is TRBV12-3 or TRBV12-4 and J usage is TRBJ2-7; 12 bases match TRBD1. The CDR3 spans 11 residues.

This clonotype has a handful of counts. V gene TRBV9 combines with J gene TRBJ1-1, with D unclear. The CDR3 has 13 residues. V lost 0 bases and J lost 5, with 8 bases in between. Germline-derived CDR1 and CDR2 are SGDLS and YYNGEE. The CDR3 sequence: CASSVVSGTEAFF. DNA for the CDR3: TGTGCCAGCAGCGTAGTGAGTGGTACTGAAGCTTTCTTT.

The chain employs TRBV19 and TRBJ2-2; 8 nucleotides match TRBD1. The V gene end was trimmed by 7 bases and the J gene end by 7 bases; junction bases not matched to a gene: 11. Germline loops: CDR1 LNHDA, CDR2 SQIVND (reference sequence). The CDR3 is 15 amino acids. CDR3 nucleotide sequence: TGTGCCAGTAACAGGAAAACAGGGGGAAGCGGGGAGCTGTTTTTT. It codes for CASNRKTGGSGELFF.

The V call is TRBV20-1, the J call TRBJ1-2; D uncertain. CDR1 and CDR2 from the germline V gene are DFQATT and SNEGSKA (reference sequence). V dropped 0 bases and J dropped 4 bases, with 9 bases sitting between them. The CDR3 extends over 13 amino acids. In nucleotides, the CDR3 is TGCAGTGCTAGAGATAGGAGAAGCTATGGCTACACCTTC. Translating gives CSARDRRSYGYTF.

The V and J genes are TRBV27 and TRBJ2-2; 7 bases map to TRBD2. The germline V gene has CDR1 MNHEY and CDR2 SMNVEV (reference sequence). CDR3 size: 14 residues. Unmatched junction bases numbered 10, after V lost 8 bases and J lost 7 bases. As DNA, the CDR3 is TGTGCCAGCCGGCTAGCGGTTGACTTCGGGGAGCTGTTTTTT. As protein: CASRLAVDFGELFF.

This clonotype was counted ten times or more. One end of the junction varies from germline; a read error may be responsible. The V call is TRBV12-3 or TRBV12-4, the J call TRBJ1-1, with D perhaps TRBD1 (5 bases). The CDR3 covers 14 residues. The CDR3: CASSLAGLPSEAFF. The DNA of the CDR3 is TGTGCCAGCAGCTTAGCGGGACTTCCCTCTGAAGCTTTCTTT.

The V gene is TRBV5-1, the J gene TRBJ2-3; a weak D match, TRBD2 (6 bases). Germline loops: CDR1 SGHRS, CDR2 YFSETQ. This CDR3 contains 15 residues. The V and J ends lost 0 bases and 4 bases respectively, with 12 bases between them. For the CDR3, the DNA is TGCGCCAGCAGCTTGGGACTAGACCCCCCAGATACGCAGTATTTT. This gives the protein CASSLGLDPPDTQYF.

CDR3 nucleotides: TGTGCCAGCAGCCCGACGGGACAGGGGGCAGATACGCAGTATTTT. Residues: CASSPTGQGADTQYF. The V and J genes are TRBV11-2 and TRBJ2-3, with 11 bases aligning to TRBD1. The CDR3 length is 15 residues. CDR1 is SGHAT and CDR2 is FQNNGV in the germline V gene. J lost 4 bases, V lost 5 bases, and 5 bases had no gene match.

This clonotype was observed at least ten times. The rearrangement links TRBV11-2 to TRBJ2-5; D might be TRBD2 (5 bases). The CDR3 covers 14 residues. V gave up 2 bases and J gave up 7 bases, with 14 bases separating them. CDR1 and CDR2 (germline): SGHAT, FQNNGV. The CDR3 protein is CASSLQPSGGTQYF. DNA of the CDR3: TGTGCCAGCAGCTTACAGCCTTCAGGAGGGACCCAGTACTTC.

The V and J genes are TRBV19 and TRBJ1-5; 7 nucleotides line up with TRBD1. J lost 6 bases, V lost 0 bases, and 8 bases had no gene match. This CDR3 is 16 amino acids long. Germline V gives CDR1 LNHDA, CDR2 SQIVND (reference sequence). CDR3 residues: CASSIDLWRDSQPQHF. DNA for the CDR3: TGTGCCAGTAGTATAGATTTATGGAGGGACAGTCAGCCCCAGCATTTT.

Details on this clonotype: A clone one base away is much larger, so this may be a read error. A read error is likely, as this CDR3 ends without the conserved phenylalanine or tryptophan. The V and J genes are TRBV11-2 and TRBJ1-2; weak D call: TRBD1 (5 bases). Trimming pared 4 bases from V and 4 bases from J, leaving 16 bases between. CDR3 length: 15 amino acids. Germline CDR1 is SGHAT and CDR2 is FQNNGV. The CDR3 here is CASSSLRGTLYGYTL. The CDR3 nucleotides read TGTGCCAGCAGCTCCCTCCGTGGGACGCTCTATGGCTACACCCTC.

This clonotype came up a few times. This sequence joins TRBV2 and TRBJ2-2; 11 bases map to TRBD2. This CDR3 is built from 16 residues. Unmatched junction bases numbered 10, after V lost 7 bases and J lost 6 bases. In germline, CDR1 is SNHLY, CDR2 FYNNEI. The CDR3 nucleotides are TGTGCCAGCATGGCTCTTAGCGGGGGGGCCGCCGGGGAGCTGTTTTTT. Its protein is CASMALSGGAAGELFF.

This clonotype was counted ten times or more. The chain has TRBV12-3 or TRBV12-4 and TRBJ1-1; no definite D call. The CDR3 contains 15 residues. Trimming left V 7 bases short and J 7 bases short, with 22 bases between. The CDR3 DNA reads TGTGCCAGCATTGGTAGCCCAAGCCTGATCGATGAAGCTTTCTTT. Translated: CASIGSPSLIDEAFF.

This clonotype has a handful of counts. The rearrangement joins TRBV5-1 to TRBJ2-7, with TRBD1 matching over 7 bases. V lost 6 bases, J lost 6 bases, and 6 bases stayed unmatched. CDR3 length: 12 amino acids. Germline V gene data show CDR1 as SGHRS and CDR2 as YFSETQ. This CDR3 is CASKGADVEQYF. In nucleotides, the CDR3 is TGCGCCAGCAAGGGGGCCGACGTCGAGCAGTACTTC.

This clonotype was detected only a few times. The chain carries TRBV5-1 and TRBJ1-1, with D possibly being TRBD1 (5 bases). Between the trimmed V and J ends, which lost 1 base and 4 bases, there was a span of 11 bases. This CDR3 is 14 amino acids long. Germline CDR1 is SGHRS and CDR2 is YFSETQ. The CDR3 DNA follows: TGCGCCAGCAGCTTGAACCCGGGGGGCACTGAAGCTTTCTTT. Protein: CASSLNPGGTEAFF.

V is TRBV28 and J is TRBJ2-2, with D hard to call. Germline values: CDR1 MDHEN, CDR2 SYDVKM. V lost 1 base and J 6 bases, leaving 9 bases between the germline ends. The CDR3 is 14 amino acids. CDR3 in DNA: TGTGCCAGCAGTTTATTGAGTGGGTCCGGGGAGCTGTTTTTT. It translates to CASSLLSGSGELFF.

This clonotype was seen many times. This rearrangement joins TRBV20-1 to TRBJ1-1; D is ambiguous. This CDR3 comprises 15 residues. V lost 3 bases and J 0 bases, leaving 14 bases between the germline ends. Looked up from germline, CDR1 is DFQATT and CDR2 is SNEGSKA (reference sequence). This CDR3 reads CSASRRLRLNTEAFF. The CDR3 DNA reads TGCAGTGCTAGTAGACGATTGCGCCTGAACACTGAAGCTTTCTTT.

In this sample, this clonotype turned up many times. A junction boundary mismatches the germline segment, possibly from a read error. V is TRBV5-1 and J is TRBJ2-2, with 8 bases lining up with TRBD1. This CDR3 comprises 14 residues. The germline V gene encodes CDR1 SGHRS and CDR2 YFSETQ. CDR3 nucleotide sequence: TGTGCCAGCAGCTTGGACAGGGCCACCGGGGAGCTGTTTTTT. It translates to CASSLDRATGELFF.

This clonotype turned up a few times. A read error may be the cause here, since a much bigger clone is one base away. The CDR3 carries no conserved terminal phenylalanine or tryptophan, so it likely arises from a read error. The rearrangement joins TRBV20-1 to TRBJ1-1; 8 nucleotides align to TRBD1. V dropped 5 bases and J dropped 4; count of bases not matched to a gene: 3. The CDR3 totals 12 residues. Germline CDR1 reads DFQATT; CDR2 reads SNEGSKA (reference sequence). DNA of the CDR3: TGCAGTGCTCGGACAGGGACCACTGAAGCTTTCCTT. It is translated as CSARTGTTEAFL.

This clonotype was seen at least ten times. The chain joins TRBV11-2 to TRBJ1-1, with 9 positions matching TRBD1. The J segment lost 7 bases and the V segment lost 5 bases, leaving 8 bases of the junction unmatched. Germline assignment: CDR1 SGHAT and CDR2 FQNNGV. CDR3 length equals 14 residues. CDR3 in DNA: TGTGCCAGCAGCACTCGACAGGGGGGATATGAAGCTTTCTTT. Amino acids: CASSTRQGGYEAFF.

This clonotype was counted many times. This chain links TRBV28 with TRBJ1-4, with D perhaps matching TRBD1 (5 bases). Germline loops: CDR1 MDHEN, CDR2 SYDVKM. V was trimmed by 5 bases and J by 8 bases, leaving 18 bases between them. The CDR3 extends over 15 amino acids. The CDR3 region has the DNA TGTGCCAGCAGTACCCACTCCGGGACTGACGAAAAACTGTTTTTT. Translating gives CASSTHSGTDEKLFF.